Here is one T cell receptor (beta chain) with its context. Its antigen is unknown. This record comes from a study of cytomegalovirus exposure and HLA in healthy donors. General study results and limits: Across donors, presence/absence analyses took sequencing depth to be roughly uniform. A later analysis reportedly identified an Asian-associated ancestry cluster as carrying fewer N-insertions than the approximately 620-donor mean. In a later analysis, CMV-associated beta chains were mostly HLA-associated, it appeared.

The CDR3 spans 16 residues. V gave up 0 bases and J gave up 6 bases; unmatched junction bases: 4. From germline, CDR1 is LGHNA and CDR2 YNFKEQ. This PCR relied on a set of 60 Vbeta primers and 13 Jbeta primers. The method was immunoSEQ multiplex PCR; TCRdb's version includes in-frame clones alone and lacks a portion of them. The sample consists of roughly 100,000 clones, about 70% of them appearing once. The chain employs TRBV4-2 and TRBJ2-1, with TRBD2 identical over 11 bases. The clonotype originates from a man younger than 40 in good health and CMV-seronegative. Sequenced input: PBMCs. The chain's CDR3 is CASSQDGSGRVNEQFF. CDR3 nucleotides: TGTGCCAGCAGCCAAGATGGTAGCGGGAGGGTCAATGAGCAGTTCTTC.